This T cell receptor beta chain came from a study of T cells expressing NK-cell markers. Study-level information: Seven of the eight sequenced donors were HCMV-seropositive; one was seronegative.

The CDR3 consists of 19 residues. TCRdb reprocessed the 5' RACE reads, keeping one entry per CDR3 protein, no DNA. Found here are 500,000 or so distinct CDR3 sequences; the top ten clones hold approximately 3.6%. A word on this clonotype: The antigen remains unidentified.

Study-level results: NKG2C+ dominant clonotype frequencies in over 5 donors were roughly 1.0-7.0% of CD8+ T cells.

This clonotype originated in a young man in good health. Sequencing was performed on blood T cells: a sorted CD56 or NKG2C T cell subset, CD4+ or CD8+ T cells, or bulk PBMC T cells (not recorded which). The chain combines TRBV21-1 with TRBJ2-1; no DNA is available, so the TRBD1 call from TCRdb remains unchecked. TRBV21-1 is a pseudogene locus. CDR3 region: CASSKGKSTGTHAGNEQFF.